What follows describes a single T cell receptor beta chain. The antigen is not known. The data were produced by immunoSEQ multiplex PCR, yet TCRdb's version contains in-frame clones alone and is incomplete. Altogether tens of thousands of clones are present, approximately 85% being singletons, with the ten largest covering approximately 11%. Deletions cut 3 bases from V and 0 bases from J, with 8 bases between. The germline gives CDR1 SGHTA, CDR2 FQGNSA. This CDR3 is built from 14 residues. The data are from a study of CD8 T cells in acute hepatitis C reinfection. The study's findings and limits: Preferential TRBV04 and TRBV06 usage appeared in all groups and was not explained by the naive pool. Few CDR3s matched those for other epitopes. Alphabeta pairing of public clonotypes could not be determined from bulk TCRbeta data.

Noted time point: naive CD8 control sorted from an acute-time-point sample. This TCR was sampled from a woman aged 18-35 years who spontaneously cleared hepatitis C infection. The material sequenced was naive CD8+ T cells from PBMCs. The chain combines TRBV7-2 with TRBJ1-1, with a tentative D call TRBD1 (6 bases). The CDR3 DNA sequence: TGTGCCAGCAGCTTGGACAGAATGAACACTGAAGCTTTCTTT. Residues: CASSLDRMNTEAFF. Looking up the rest from reference TRBV7-2 and TRBJ1-1 gives the full variable domain: GAGVSQSPSNKVTEKGKDVELRCDPISGHTALYWYRQSLGQGLEFLIYFQGNSAPDKSGLPSDRFSAERTGGSVSTLTIQRTQQEDSAVYLCASSLDRMNTEAFFGQGTRLTVV.